The T cell receptor (beta chain) described here comes from a study of blood T cells in healthy people across ages. The second PCR ran roughly 6 to 11 cycles with a sample-barcoded 5' primer and J-beta primers. Template switching added a 12-random-nucleotide identifier to every cDNA molecule. TCRdb used MiXCR to reprocess the 5' RACE reads, holding one entry per CDR3 protein. This sample has 600,000 to 800,000 distinct CDR3 sequences, with 21% found just once. J was trimmed by 4 bases and V by 5 bases; bases with no gene match: 7. Per the germline V gene, CDR1 is SEHNR and CDR2 is FQNEAQ (reference sequence). The CDR3 totals 14 residues. As concerns this clonotype: Its target is unknown.

Study results and limitations: Measured against age, TCR beta diversity per million T cells decreased in a roughly linear manner.

The sequence was collected from a man aged 70 or older in good health. This chain connects TRBV7-9 to TRBJ2-5; TRBD2 matches at 7 bases. The sequenced sample consisted of blood. The CDR3 DNA sequence: TGTGCCAGCAGCCTCGGGGTAGCGGGAGAGACCCAGTACTTC. Its translation is CASSLGVAGETQYF.